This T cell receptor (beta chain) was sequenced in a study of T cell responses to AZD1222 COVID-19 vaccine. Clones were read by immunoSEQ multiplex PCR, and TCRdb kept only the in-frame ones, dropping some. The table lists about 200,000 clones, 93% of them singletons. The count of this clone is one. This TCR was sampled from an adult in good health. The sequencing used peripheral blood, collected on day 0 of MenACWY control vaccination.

In nucleotides, the CDR3 is TGTGCCAGCTCGCCTACAGCGAGCTCCTACGAGCAGTACTTC. Translated, it gives CASSPTASSYEQYF. V gene TRBV18 combines with J gene TRBJ2-7, with unresolved D. Germline loops: CDR1 KGHSH, CDR2 LQKENI. V lost 6 bases and J 0 bases, leaving 12 bases between the germline ends. The CDR3 spans 14 residues.